One and the same sample provided the 21 T cell receptor beta chains below, sequenced in a study of blood T cells in healthy people across ages. With a J-beta primer mix and a sample-barcoded 5' primer, a second PCR ran roughly 6 to 11 cycles. From the 5' RACE reads, TCRdb called clonotypes with MiXCR, one entry per CDR3 protein. The data contain some 1,800,000 distinct CDR3 sequences, roughly two fifths of them seen just once; the ten biggest clones take up around 23%. Sample: blood. These receptors all stem from a human donor in good health.

This rearrangement joins TRBV24-1 to TRBJ2-1, with 8 bases identical to TRBD2. CDR3 size: 16 residues. The ends lost 0 bases at V and 7 bases at J; junction bases unmatched: 7. Germline-derived CDR1 and CDR2 are KGHDR and SFDVKD. The CDR3 sequence is CATSDLRGGLDNEQFF. The CDR3 bases are TGTGCCACCAGTGATTTGCGGGGGGGGCTAGATAATGAGCAGTTCTTC.

The chain has TRBV6-2 or TRBV6-3 and TRBJ2-5, with 10 bases lining up with TRBD1. The tail of the sequence fits TRBJ2-7 better, so the J call may be wrong. Germline CDR1 reads MNHEY; CDR2 reads SVGEGT. CDR3 length equals 16 residues. DNA for the CDR3: TGTGCCAGCAGTTACTCCGGGACAGGGGTAGGCTACGAGCAGTACTTC. Translation gives CASSYSGTGVGYEQYF.

The sample holds a few counts of this clonotype. The genes are TRBV10-3 and TRBJ1-1; D not certain. V was cut by 4 bases and J by 13 bases, with 22 bases left in between. In germline, CDR1 is ENHRY, CDR2 SYGVKD. The CDR3 consists of 14 residues. For the CDR3, the DNA is TGTGCCATCAGTGGGTCGGGAGCAGGCCCGAGGGTTTTCTTT. Protein product: CAISGSGAGPRVFF.

The rearrangement joins TRBV15 to TRBJ2-5; 9 bases line up with TRBD2. TRBJ2-7 matches the DNA end more closely, so the J call is doubtful. The CDR3 totals 15 residues. Germline values: CDR1 LNHNV, CDR2 YYDKDF (reference sequence). The CDR3 region is CATSQGSGGLYEQYF. DNA for the CDR3: TGTGCCACCAGCCAAGGTAGCGGGGGTCTCTACGAGCAGTACTTC.

A remark on this clonotype: The junction differs from germline at one of its ends, possibly a read error. This chain joins TRBV11-2 and TRBJ2-1, with 10 bases identical to TRBD2. The CDR3 sequence is 18 residues long. Germline V gene lookup returns CDR1 SGHAT and CDR2 FQNNGV. The CDR3: CASFASGGRVRPYNEQCF. CDR3 coding DNA: TGTGCCAGCTTCGCTAGCGGGGGCCGGGTTCGGCCCTACAATGAGCAGTGCTTC.

This clonotype was detected a few times. This rearrangement joins TRBV7-2 to TRBJ1-2, with TRBD1 identical over 8 bases. CDR1 and CDR2 from the germline V gene are SGHTA and FQGNSA. The CDR3 covers 14 residues. The V segment lost 5 bases and the J segment 4 bases; nucleotides outside the gene matches: 6. CDR3 DNA: TGTGCCAGCAGCCCCAGGGGGACAGGCTATGGCTACACCTTC. Its protein is CASSPRGTGYGYTF.

This clonotype was picked up many times. V is TRBV7-2 and J is TRBJ2-3; D is undetermined. The CDR3 loop spans 14 amino acids. V gave up 5 bases and J gave up 7 bases, with 16 bases separating them. In germline, CDR1 is SGHTA, CDR2 FQGNSA. As DNA, the CDR3 is TGTGCCAGCAGCCCGCGAAACCTTCGGCATACGCAGTATTTT. It translates to CASSPRNLRHTQYF.

The V and J genes are TRBV10-3 and TRBJ1-2, with 10 bases matching TRBD1. This CDR3 has 13 amino acids. Per the germline V gene, CDR1 is ENHRY and CDR2 is SYGVKD. V dropped 11 bases and J dropped 4; count of bases not matched to a gene: 7. The CDR3 region has the DNA TGTGCCGTTTACCGGGACAGGGGCTATGGCTACACCTTC. This codes for CAVYRDRGYGYTF.

There are a few counts of this clonotype. The chain is built from TRBV7-6 and TRBJ1-2, with TRBD1 as a possible D gene (6 bases). V was pared by 5 bases and J by 2 bases, with 18 bases between. Germline loops: CDR1 SGHVS, CDR2 FNYEAQ. The CDR3 consists of 16 residues. The CDR3 protein is CASSPLGGNVNYGYTF. Here the CDR3 DNA reads TGTGCCAGCAGCCCATTAGGGGGGAACGTCAACTATGGCTACACCTTC.

The chain joins TRBV15 to TRBJ2-1; 7 bases align to TRBD1. Germline values: CDR1 LNHNV, CDR2 YYDKDF (reference sequence). V was clipped by 5 bases and J by 1 base; unmatched bases: 5. The CDR3 consists of 15 residues. Written as DNA, the CDR3 is TGTGCCACCAGCGAAAGACAGGGATCCTACAATGAGCAGTTCTTC. Translating gives CATSERQGSYNEQFF.

The rearrangement uses TRBV9 and TRBJ1-2, with D hard to call. This CDR3 is built from 14 residues. V was cut by 4 bases and J by 2 bases, with 12 bases left in between. Germline V gene sequence: CDR1 SGDLS, CDR2 YYNGEE. The chain's CDR3 is CASSPQTVNYGYTF. CDR3 sequence (DNA): TGTGCCAGCAGCCCCCAAACGGTGAACTATGGCTACACCTTC.

This clonotype was detected ten times or more. The chain links TRBV20-1 to TRBJ2-5; D uncertain. The CDR3 sequence is 11 residues long. The germline gives CDR1 DFQATT, CDR2 SNEGSKA (reference sequence). Trimming took 5 bases from V and 4 from J, leaving 8 bases between them. In DNA, the CDR3 is TGCAGTGCTCCCCTCGGAGAGACCCAGTACTTC. It specifies CSAPLGETQYF.

This clonotype occurred a few times. This chain uses TRBV12-3 or TRBV12-4 with TRBJ1-2, with D hard to call. The CDR3 is 13 residues long. Trimming took off 10 bases at V and 4 bases at J, with 16 bases between the two ends. Here the CDR3 DNA reads TGTGCCACATGGACCGCCAGGAGCTATGGCTACACCTTC. Protein: CATWTARSYGYTF.

This sequence joins TRBV7-9 and TRBJ2-3, with 8 bases fitting TRBD2. The V segment lost 3 bases and the J segment 0 bases; nucleotides outside the gene matches: 5. The CDR3 contains 16 residues. CDR1 SEHNR and CDR2 FQNEAQ come from the germline V gene (reference sequence). CDR3 coding DNA: TGTGCCAGCAGCTTTGGGGCTAGCGGGAGCACAGATACGCAGTATTTT. As protein: CASSFGASGSTDTQYF.

This sequence joins TRBV10-3 and TRBJ2-5; tentatively, D is TRBD1 (5 bases). This CDR3 is 14 amino acids long. Trimming left V 3 bases short and J 4 bases short, with 12 bases between. Germline assignment: CDR1 ENHRY and CDR2 SYGVKD. This chain's CDR3 is CAISEARVGETQYF. CDR3 nucleotide sequence: TGTGCCATCAGTGAAGCCAGGGTAGGAGAGACCCAGTACTTC.

The rearrangement links TRBV12-3 or TRBV12-4 to TRBJ2-5, with 8 bases matching TRBD1. This CDR3 is built from 15 residues. Germline trimming cut 4 bases from V and 2 bases from J; bases unmatched to any gene: 6. This CDR3 is CASSSPGTGQETQYF. CDR3 DNA sequence: TGTGCCAGCAGTTCTCCCGGGACAGGACAAGAGACCCAGTACTTC.

V gene TRBV5-6 combines with J gene TRBJ1-4; 7 bases match TRBD1. There are 17 residues in the CDR3. V lost 3 bases, J lost 0 bases, and 8 bases stayed unmatched. In germline, CDR1 is SGHDT, CDR2 YYEEEE. CDR3 sequence reads: CASSSPGTDATNEKLFF. CDR3 DNA sequence: TGTGCCAGCAGCTCCCCCGGGACAGATGCAACTAATGAAAAACTGTTTTTT.

This rearrangement joins TRBV7-3 to TRBJ2-1; maybe TRBD2 (5 bases). CDR1 SGHTA and CDR2 FQGTGA come from the germline V gene. This CDR3 has 13 residues. Trimming took 2 bases from V and 9 from J, leaving 11 bases between them. Here the CDR3 reads CASSLQGSGEQFF. The CDR3 DNA follows: TGTGCCAGCAGCTTACAAGGGAGTGGTGAGCAGTTCTTC. The variable domain in full, completed from reference TRBV7-3 and TRBJ2-1, reads GAGVSQTPSNKVTEKGKYVELRCDPISGHTALYWYRQSLGQGPEFLIYFQGTGAADDSGLPNDRFFAVRPEGSVSTLKIQRTERGDSAVYLCASSLQGSGEQFFGPGTRLTVL.

The V gene is TRBV5-5, the J gene TRBJ2-5; D is undetermined. Germline CDR1 and CDR2: SGHKS and YYEKEE (reference sequence). The CDR3 runs 14 residues. The V and J ends lost 0 bases and 2 bases respectively, with 8 bases between them. The CDR3 loop reads CASSLGHVQETQYF. CDR3 sequence (DNA): TGTGCCAGCAGCTTGGGACACGTGCAAGAGACCCAGTACTTC.

The chain is built from TRBV28 and TRBJ1-6; D may be TRBD1 (5 bases). Germline V gene sequence: CDR1 MDHEN, CDR2 SYDVKM. The CDR3 consists of 15 residues. V was pared by 5 bases and J by 0 bases, with 8 bases between. CDR3 bases: TGTGCCAGCAGTCCACAGGCCTCCTATAATTCACCCCTCCACTTT. Its protein product is CASSPQASYNSPLHF.

The V and J genes are TRBV29-1 and TRBJ2-3, with unresolved D. Germline-derived CDR1 and CDR2 are SQVTM and ANQGSEA. Trimming pared 4 bases from V and 12 bases from J, leaving 20 bases between. CDR3 length equals 13 residues. DNA of the CDR3: TGCAGCGTTGGTCTGGAGCACCAAGAGACCCAGTATTTT. It encodes CSVGLEHQETQYF.